The present T cell receptor (beta chain) was sequenced within a study of spatial heterogeneity in lung cancer (dated by TCRdb to about 2019). The study in broad terms: Samples were obtained from around 72 patients with early-stage, untreated non-small cell lung cancer from the lung TRACERx cohort. Follow-up PBMC samples were sequenced whenever the samples were available, and the median time to follow-up was roughly 2 years after resection. More beta-chain than alpha-chain transcripts were consistently detected, likely reflecting higher beta-chain transcript abundance. In the raw uncorrected reads, each unique combination of TCR and UMI appeared more than ten times on average. In non-small cell lung cancer, the study made a quantitative comparison of TCR alpha and beta repertoires among multiple tumor regions, matched nontumor lung and blood. Nonsynonymous mutation counts, determined by whole-exome sequencing of tumor tissue, were related to features of the TCR repertoire. Both alpha and beta chains were TCR-sequenced in samples taken at surgery, namely 220 tumor regions, around 64 matched nontumor lung samples and approximately 51 PBMC samples.

The paper's findings and limits, for the study overall: Ubiquitous expanded tumor TCRs were detected in blood more often at tumor resection than at routine follow-up. Additional single-cell paired TCR alpha and beta sequencing was considered necessary to confirm, at a functional level, the hypothesis that regional TCRs recognize regional mutations. Only roughly 14 patients were included in comparisons of baseline and follow-up blood repertoires.

Its CDR3 holds 14 amino acids, cysteine through phenylalanine. The CDR3 DNA has 42 bases and is translated from base 1. Germline trimming: 1 base from V, 6 bases from J; junction bases outside gene matches: 6. The germline V gene yields LGHNT for CDR1 and FRNRAP for CDR2. The time point label corresponds to: blood at routine non-recurrence follow-up after resection. Whole RNA extracted from tumor and nontumor lung tissue, or from cryopreserved PBMC samples, was used for TCR sequencing without cell sorting. Patients were selected for TCR sequencing only if sufficient RNA was available from at least two tumor regions. This clonotype has at least ten counts. This receptor's antigen is unknown. Base qualities are not recorded, but no much larger clone differs from it by a single base. The library was produced with 5' RACE. Sequencing instrument: NextSeq 500. In the TCR library protocol, a unique molecular identifier was attached to each TCR cDNA molecule so that PCR and sequencing errors could be corrected. In the original analysis: TCR identification, UMI-based error correction and CDR3 extraction were performed with Decombinator tools. Expanded TCRs were defined as those above a frequency of 2 per 1,000, corresponding to the top 1% of the tumor frequency distribution. Each repertoire was subsampled 100 times to 5,000 TCRs, after which Renyi diversity was computed with the R vegan package. CDR3 similarity networks were built from amino acid triplet string-kernel similarity, connecting CDR3s with pairwise similarity above 0.82. The public reads were quality trimmed at Q25 with fastp and then assembled into clones with MiXCR by TCRdb, keeping productive beta chains. Each entry is one CDR3 protein sequence, shown with its most common DNA and genes. The V and J calls here are based on TCRdb, not the publication. This sample lists tens of thousands of distinct CDR3 sequences; roughly 6% were detected once. Jointly, the top ten make up 20% to 25% of the sample.

The material sequenced was PBMCs, taken at follow-up. The chain employs TRBV12-5 and TRBJ2-7; 7 central nucleotides agree with TRBD1. This TCR derives from a male donor with early-stage non-small cell lung cancer. The CDR3 sequence is CASGLAGQGVEQYF. The DNA reads as follows: TGTGCTAGTGGTTTGGCAGGGCAGGGGGTCGAGCAGTACTTC. The reference TRBV12-5 and TRBJ2-7 proteins fill in what lies around the CDR3, so the full variable domain reads DARVTQTPRHKVTEMGQEVTMRCQPILGHNTVFWYRQTMMQGLELLAYFRNRAPLDDSGMPKDRFSAEMPDATLATLKIQPSEPRDSAVYFCASGLAGQGVEQYFGPGTRLTVT.